The T cell receptor beta chain under discussion was sequenced for a study of T-cell memory formation after mild COVID-19. This CDR3 has 17 residues. Per germline, CDR1 SEHNR and CDR2 FQNEAQ (reference sequence). J lost 0 bases, V lost 1 base, and 7 bases had no gene match. TCRdb independently ran MiXCR on the 5' RACE reads; one entry per CDR3 protein. The sample shows about 400,000 distinct CDR3 sequences, more than 20% of them seen only once. The sequence came from an adult woman who had mild COVID-19 (a few samples of this study predate the infection). Cell type and time point are not known. The sequencing sample was made of PBMCs or a T cell subset sorted from them (not recorded which). The genes are TRBV7-9 and TRBJ2-3; TRBD2 matches 7 bases. CDR3 DNA sequence: TGTGCCAGCAGCTTAGGATTTGGCGGGAGCAGCACAGATACGCAGTATTTT. Translation gives CASSLGFGGSSTDTQYF.